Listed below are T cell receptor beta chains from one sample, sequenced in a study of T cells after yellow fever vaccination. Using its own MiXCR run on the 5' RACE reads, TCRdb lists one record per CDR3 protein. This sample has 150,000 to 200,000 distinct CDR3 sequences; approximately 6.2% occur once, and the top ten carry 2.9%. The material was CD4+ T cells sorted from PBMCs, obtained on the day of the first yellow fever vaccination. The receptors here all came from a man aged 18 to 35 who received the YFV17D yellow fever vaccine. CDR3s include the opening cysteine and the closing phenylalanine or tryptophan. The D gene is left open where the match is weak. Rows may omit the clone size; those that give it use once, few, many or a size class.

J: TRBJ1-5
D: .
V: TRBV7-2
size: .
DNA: TGTGCCAGCAGCTTGAGCAGGGCGAATCAGCCCCAGCATTTT
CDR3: CASSLSRANQPQHF

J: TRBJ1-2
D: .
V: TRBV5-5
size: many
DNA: TGTGCCAGCAGCTTGCACGATTTCTATGGCTACACCTTC
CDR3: CASSLHDFYGYTF

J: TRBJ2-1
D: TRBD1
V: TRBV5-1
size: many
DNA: TGCGCCAGCAGCTTGCAGGGGGCCGGGCAGTTCTTC
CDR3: CASSLQGAGQFF

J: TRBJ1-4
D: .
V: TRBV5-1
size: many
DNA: TGCGCCAGCAGCTCCGGATGGTCAACTGAACGGGAAAAACTGTTTTTT
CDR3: CASSSGWSTEREKLFF

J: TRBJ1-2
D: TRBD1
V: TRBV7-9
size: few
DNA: TGTGCCAGCAGCCAAGGGGGGACAGCCTCTAACTATGGCTACACCTTC
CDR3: CASSQGGTASNYGYTF

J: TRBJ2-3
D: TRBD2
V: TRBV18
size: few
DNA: TGTGCCAGCTCACCCCCTAGCGGGGTCACAGATACGCAGTATTTT
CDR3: CASSPPSGVTDTQYF

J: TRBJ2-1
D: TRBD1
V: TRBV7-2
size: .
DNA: TGTGCCAGCAGCTTCTACAGGGGTTCCGCTTTCAATGAGCAGTTCTTC
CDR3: CASSFYRGSAFNEQFF

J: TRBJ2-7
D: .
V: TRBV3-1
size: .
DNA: TGTGCCAGCAGCCACCCCAACTTCTACGAGCAGTACTTC
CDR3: CASSHPNFYEQYF

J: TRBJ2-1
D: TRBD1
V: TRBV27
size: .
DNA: TGTGCCAGCAGTTTAATTCGGAACAGGGGTATGGTCAATGAGCAGTTCTTC
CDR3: CASSLIRNRGMVNEQFF

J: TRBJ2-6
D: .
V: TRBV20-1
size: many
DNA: TGCAGTGCTAGAGAGGGTACCTCTGGGGCCAACGTCCTGACTTTC
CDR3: CSAREGTSGANVLTF

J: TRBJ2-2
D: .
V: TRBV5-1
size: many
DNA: TGCGCCAGCAGCCCGGGACTGGCGGGCACCGGGGAGCTGTTTTTT
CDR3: CASSPGLAGTGELFF

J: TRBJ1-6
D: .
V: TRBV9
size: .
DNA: TGTGCCAGCAGCCCCCCCGAGGGGTCCCTCCACTTT
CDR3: CASSPPEGSLHF

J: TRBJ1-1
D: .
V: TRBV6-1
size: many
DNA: TGTGCCAGCCCCCCCCAGGGCATGAACACTGAAGCTTTCTTT
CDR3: CASPPQGMNTEAFF

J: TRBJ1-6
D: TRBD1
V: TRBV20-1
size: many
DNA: TGCAGTGCTAGAGGGGCTCAGGGGGCTTGGAGCTCCTATAATTCACCCCTCCACTTT
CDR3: CSARGAQGAWSSYNSPLHF

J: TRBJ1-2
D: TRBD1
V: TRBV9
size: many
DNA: TGTGCCAGCAGCGCCGGGACAGGGGGAAAAGGTACCTTC
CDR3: CASSAGTGGKGTF

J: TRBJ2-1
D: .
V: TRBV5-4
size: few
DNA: TGTGCCAGCAGCTTGTGGGGAAGCTCCTACAATGAGCAGTTCTTC
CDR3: CASSLWGSSYNEQFF

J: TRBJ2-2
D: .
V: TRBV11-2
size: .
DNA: TGTGCCAGCAGACAACAGGGAGGGCACCGGGAGCTGTTTTTT
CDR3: CASRQQGGHRELFF

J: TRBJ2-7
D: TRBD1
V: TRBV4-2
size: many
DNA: TGTGCCAGCAGCCAAGCCTCGGGGACAGACGAGCAGTACTTC
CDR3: CASSQASGTDEQYF

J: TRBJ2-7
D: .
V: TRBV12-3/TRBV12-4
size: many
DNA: TGTGCCAGCAGGTCGCACAGGGAAGGCGAGCAGTACTTC
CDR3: CASRSHREGEQYF

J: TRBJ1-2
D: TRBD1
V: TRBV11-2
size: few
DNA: TGTGCCAGCAGCTTAGGGCAGGGGGCGCAAGGCTACACCTTC
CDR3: CASSLGQGAQGYTF

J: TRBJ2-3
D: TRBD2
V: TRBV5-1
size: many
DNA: TGCGCCAGCAGCTTGGGCGTAAGGAGCGGGGTCCGCACAGATACGCAGTATTTT
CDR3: CASSLGVRSGVRTDTQYF

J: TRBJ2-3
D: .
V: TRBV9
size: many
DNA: TGTGCCAGCAGCGTAGACCGGGGGCGCGCAGATACGCAGTATTTT
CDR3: CASSVDRGRADTQYF

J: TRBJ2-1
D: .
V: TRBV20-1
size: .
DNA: TGCAGTTCTAGAGATGATGGAGCTGAGCAGTTCTTC
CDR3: CSSRDDGAEQFF

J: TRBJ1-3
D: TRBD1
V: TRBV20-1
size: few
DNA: TGCAGTGCCAGACAGTCGACAGGGGGCGCCTTT
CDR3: CSARQSTGGAF

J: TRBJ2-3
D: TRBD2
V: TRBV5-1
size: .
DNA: TGCGCCAGCAACATGGGGCCACTAGCGGGGCTCACAGATACGCAGTATTTT
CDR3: CASNMGPLAGLTDTQYF

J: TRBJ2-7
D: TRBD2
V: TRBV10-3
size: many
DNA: TGTGCCATCAGAATGGGAGGGTCTGACGAGCAGTACTTC
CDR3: CAIRMGGSDEQYF

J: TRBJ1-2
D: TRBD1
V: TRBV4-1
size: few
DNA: TGCGCCAGCAGCCAAGAGGGGACAGGGGGCGCGAGTGGCTACACCTTC
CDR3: CASSQEGTGGASGYTF

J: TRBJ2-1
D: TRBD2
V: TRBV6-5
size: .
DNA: TGTGCCAGCAGTTACTCGACACTAGCGGGGGGCGGTGAGCAGTTCTTC
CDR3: CASSYSTLAGGGEQFF